These 23 T cell receptor beta chains came from one sample sequenced in a study of chemoradiotherapy in HPV16-positive cancers. Profiling relied on immunoSEQ multiplex PCR, and the TCRdb table lists in-frame clones only, not all of them. The sample carries tens of thousands of clones, roughly 90% recorded once. The sample consisted of blood, taken from a patient who underwent chemoradiotherapy. Every receptor here comes from a human donor with HPV-associated anogenital cancer.

This chain joins TRBV5-1 and TRBJ2-3; D might be TRBD1 (5 bases). V shed 4 bases and J shed 4 bases, with 28 bases lying between them. Germline CDR1 is SGHRS and CDR2 is YFSETQ. The CDR3 is 19 residues long. CDR3 amino acids: CASSPVGVSGHRGADTQYF. CDR3 in DNA: TGCGCCAGCAGCCCGGTAGGGGTCTCGGGCCATCGAGGCGCAGATACGCAGTATTTT.

The chain recombines TRBV10-3 with TRBJ2-3; 10 bases match TRBD1. The CDR3 sequence is 15 residues long. The trim removed 6 bases at V and 1 base at J, leaving 4 bases unmatched. In germline, CDR1 is ENHRY, CDR2 SYGVKD. The CDR3, as DNA: TGTGCCATCAGCACCGGGACAGGGGGCACAGATACGCAGTATTTT. Its translation is CAISTGTGGTDTQYF.

V is TRBV19 and J is TRBJ1-5; D not certain. V gave up 0 bases and J gave up 0 bases, with 6 bases separating them. Germline CDR1 is LNHDA and CDR2 is SQIVND (reference sequence). This CDR3 has 15 amino acids. The chain's CDR3 is CASSIDRYSNQPQHF. CDR3 sequence (DNA): TGTGCCAGTAGTATAGACAGATATAGCAATCAGCCCCAGCATTTT.

V and J are TRBV5-1 and TRBJ2-5, with 14 bases aligning to TRBD2. Per germline, CDR1 SGHRS and CDR2 YFSETQ. The J segment lost 5 bases and the V segment lost 2 bases, leaving 8 bases of the junction unmatched. The CDR3 sequence is 17 residues long. CDR3 nucleotide sequence: TGCGCCAGCAGCTTTGGGACTAGCGGGGGTGTTCGGGAGACCCAGTACTTC. It codes for CASSFGTSGGVRETQYF.

The V gene is TRBV15, the J gene TRBJ1-1, with a tentative D call TRBD1 (6 bases). The V and J ends lost 4 bases and 3 bases respectively, with 12 bases between them. The CDR3 extends over 14 amino acids. Germline CDR1 reads LNHNV; CDR2 reads YYDKDF (reference sequence). This chain's CDR3 is CATSNRTGHTEAFF. DNA of the CDR3: TGTGCCACCAGCAATCGCACAGGGCACACTGAAGCTTTCTTT.

The chain links TRBV28 to TRBJ2-7, with D possibly TRBD1 on 5 matching bases. CDR1 is MDHEN, CDR2 SYDVKM, per germline. Between the trimmed V and J ends, which lost 3 bases and 7 bases, there was a span of 16 bases. The CDR3 is 14 amino acids. In nucleotides, the CDR3 is TGTGCCAGCAGTTTTCTCTCTGGGGCTGGAGAGCAGTACTTC. It specifies CASSFLSGAGEQYF.

V is TRBV7-8 and J is TRBJ1-3, with D hard to call. Trimming left V 1 base short and J 5 bases short, with 9 bases between. This CDR3 contains 14 residues. Germline values: CDR1 SGHVS, CDR2 FQNEAQ. The CDR3 nucleotides read TGTGCCAGCAGCTTAGAAAATGCCCGAAACACCATATATTTT. As protein: CASSLENARNTIYF.

The chain links TRBV11-2 to TRBJ1-2; D possibly corresponds to TRBD1 (6 bases). CDR3 length: 15 residues. With 5 bases removed from V and 4 bases from J, the gap between germline ends came to 17 bases. Germline V CDR1 and CDR2: SGHAT, FQNNGV. The CDR3 sequence is CASSRTDSGFYGYTF. The CDR3 nucleotides read TGTGCCAGCAGCCGGACGGACAGTGGATTCTATGGCTACACCTTC. Looking up the rest from reference TRBV11-2 and TRBJ1-2 gives the full variable domain: EAGVAQSPRYKIIEKRQSVAFWCNPISGHATLYWYQQILGQGPKLLIQFQNNGVVDDSQLPKDRFSAERLKGVDSTLKIQPAKLEDSAVYLCASSRTDSGFYGYTFGSGTRLTVV.

The rearrangement joins TRBV9 to TRBJ1-1, with a possible D match to TRBD1 (5 bases). Trimming pared 4 bases from V and 4 bases from J, leaving 11 bases between. The V gene's germline CDR1 is SGDLS and CDR2 YYNGEE. The CDR3 sequence is 13 residues long. The CDR3, as DNA: TGTGCCAGCAGCCCTGGGGGTGTCACTGAAGCTTTCTTT. Translation gives CASSPGGVTEAFF.

The chain carries TRBV19 and TRBJ2-3, with 7 bases identical to TRBD2. Germline assignment: CDR1 LNHDA and CDR2 SQIVND (reference sequence). The CDR3 has 17 amino acids. Trimming removed 8 bases from V and 2 bases from J; junction bases left unmatched: 16. CDR3 sequence: CASSPTGGAPSTDTQYF. CDR3 bases: TGTGCCAGTTCACCCACGGGAGGCGCCCCGTCCACAGATACGCAGTATTTT.

Only one count was recorded for this clone. The gene calls are TRBV5-1 and TRBJ2-1; 10 bases are shared with TRBD1. The CDR3 is 15 residues long. J gave up 6 bases and V 3 bases, and 6 bases lay outside the gene matches. The germline gives CDR1 SGHRS, CDR2 YFSETQ. CDR3 protein: CASSSGTGEANEQFF. Written as DNA, the CDR3 is TGCGCCAGCAGCTCCGGGACAGGGGAGGCCAATGAGCAGTTCTTC. Based on the CDR3 plus reference TRBV5-1 and TRBJ2-1, the full variable domain is KAGVTQTPRYLIKTRGQQVTLSCSPISGHRSVSWYQQTPGQGLQFLFEYFSETQRNKGNFPGRFSGRQFSNSRSEMNVSTLELGDSALYLCASSSGTGEANEQFFGPGTRLTVL.

V is TRBV11-2 and J is TRBJ2-2; TRBD2 agrees at 8 bases. This CDR3 is 15 amino acids long. CDR1 SGHAT and CDR2 FQNNGV come from the germline V gene. V was pared by 1 base and J by 6 bases, with 4 bases of the junction left unmatched. This chain's CDR3 is CASSLGGGRSGELFF. In DNA, the CDR3 is TGTGCCAGCAGCTTAGGCGGGGGGAGATCCGGGGAGCTGTTTTTT.

This clone came up once. The chain carries TRBV19 and TRBJ2-1; 8 bases are shared with TRBD2. CDR1 is LNHDA and CDR2 is SQIVND in the germline V gene (reference sequence). Trimming removed 6 bases from V and 6 bases from J; junction bases left unmatched: 10. The CDR3 extends over 15 amino acids. The CDR3: CASRPLAVGTNEQFF. DNA for the CDR3: TGTGCCAGTAGGCCACTAGCGGTCGGGACCAATGAGCAGTTCTTC.

V is TRBV30 and J is TRBJ1-2; TRBD1 might be the D (6 bases). Germline-derived CDR1 and CDR2 are GTSNPN and SVGIG (reference sequence). V was trimmed by 2 bases and J by 4 bases, leaving 14 bases between them. The CDR3 totals 14 residues. CDR3 amino acids: CAWSLTGTPYGYTF. The CDR3 nucleotides read TGTGCCTGGAGTCTTACAGGGACCCCCTATGGCTACACCTTC.

The chain has TRBV7-2 and TRBJ1-6, with TRBD1 as a possible D gene (6 bases). The ends were cut back, 5 bases at V and 0 bases at J, with 14 bases in the middle. CDR3 length: 17 amino acids. Per the germline V gene, CDR1 is SGHTA and CDR2 is FQGNSA. The CDR3: CASSPVSTGSYNSPLHF. The CDR3 DNA is TGTGCCAGCAGCCCTGTGTCGACAGGCTCCTATAATTCACCCCTCCACTTT.

On this clone itself: A much larger clone sits a single nucleotide away, making a read error possible. The chain carries TRBV6-1 and TRBJ1-6, with D hard to call. CDR1 and CDR2 (germline): MNHNS, SASEGT. This CDR3 has 15 amino acids. In nucleotides, the CDR3 is TGTGCCAGCAGTGAAGACAAAGGCTATAATTCACCCCTCCGCTTT. It encodes CASSEDKGYNSPLRF.

Only one count was recorded for this clone. The V gene is TRBV9, the J gene TRBJ2-6; D unresolved. Germline values: CDR1 SGDLS, CDR2 YYNGEE. This CDR3 is 14 amino acids long. Between the trimmed V and J ends, which lost 2 bases and 1 base, there was a span of 4 bases. The CDR3 DNA reads TGTGCCAGCAGCGTTACGTCTGGGGCCAACGTCCTGACTTTC. Translation gives CASSVTSGANVLTF.

This clone was found once. DNA for the CDR3: TGTGCCAGCAGCTCTCGGGGCAGCTCCACTCGCGAGCAGTACTTC. Translated, it gives CASSSRGSSTREQYF. The chain recombines TRBV7-2 with TRBJ2-7, with D possibly being TRBD1 or TRBD2 (5 bases each). Deletions cut 4 bases from V and 6 bases from J, with 19 bases between. The CDR3 has 15 residues. From germline, CDR1 is SGHTA and CDR2 FQGNSA. Full variable domain (remainder filled in from reference TRBV7-2 and TRBJ2-7): GAGVSQSPSNKVTEKGKDVELRCDPISGHTALYWYRQSLGQGLEFLIYFQGNSAPDKSGLPSDRFSAERTGGSVSTLTIQRTQQEDSAVYLCASSSRGSSTREQYFGPGTRLTVT.

This chain links TRBV19 with TRBJ1-2; D unresolved. The CDR3 consists of 12 residues. The germline V and J ends were trimmed by 6 bases and 7 bases, with 12 bases remaining between them. Germline CDR1 and CDR2: LNHDA and SQIVND (reference sequence). This CDR3 is CASSQIEGGYTF. The CDR3 nucleotides are TGTGCCAGTAGCCAGATCGAGGGTGGCTACACCTTC.

Here the CDR3 reads CASSLSDGLNTDTQYF. The CDR3 DNA reads as TGTGCCAGCAGCTTATCGGACGGACTCAACACAGATACGCAGTATTTT. The chain joins TRBV7-2 to TRBJ2-3, with D maybe TRBD2 (5 bases). The germline V and J ends were trimmed by 2 bases and 2 bases, with 14 bases remaining between them. The germline V gene encodes CDR1 SGHTA and CDR2 FQGNSA. CDR3 size: 16 residues.

The chain uses TRBV4-1 and TRBJ2-5; the match to TRBD1 covers 9 bases. Germline-derived CDR1 and CDR2 are MGHRA and YSYEKL. V was clipped by 3 bases and J by 4 bases; unmatched bases: 3. The CDR3 length is 14 residues. CDR3 residues: CASSQTGGRETQYF. As DNA, the CDR3 is TGCGCCAGCAGCCAGACAGGGGGAAGAGAGACCCAGTACTTC.

This clone was detected a few times. The chain joins TRBV7-9 to TRBJ2-2, with a possible D match to TRBD2 (5 bases). Germline loops: CDR1 SEHNR, CDR2 FQNEAQ (reference sequence). This CDR3 spans 14 amino acids. V was trimmed by 6 bases and J by 3 bases, leaving 11 bases between them. The CDR3 is CASSISRDTGELFF. As DNA, the CDR3 is TGTGCCAGCAGTATATCGCGGGACACCGGGGAGCTGTTTTTT.

This clone was detected only a few times. This sequence joins TRBV5-1 and TRBJ2-5; D remains unclear. V gave up 4 bases and J gave up 0 bases, with 7 bases separating them. Per the germline V gene, CDR1 is SGHRS and CDR2 is YFSETQ. The CDR3 loop spans 13 amino acids. CDR3 residues: CASSGTHQETQYF. CDR3 in DNA: TGCGCCAGCAGCGGCACACACCAAGAGACCCAGTACTTC.